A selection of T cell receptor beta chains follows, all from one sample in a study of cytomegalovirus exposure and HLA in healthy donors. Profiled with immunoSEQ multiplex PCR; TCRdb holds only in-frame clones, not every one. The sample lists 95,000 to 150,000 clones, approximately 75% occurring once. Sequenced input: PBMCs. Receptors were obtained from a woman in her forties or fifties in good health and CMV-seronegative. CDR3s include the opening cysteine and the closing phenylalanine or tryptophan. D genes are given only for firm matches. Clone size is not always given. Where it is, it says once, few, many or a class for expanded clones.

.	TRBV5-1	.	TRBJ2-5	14	TGCGCCAGCCCCCTCCCAGCACAGACGGAGACCCAGTACTTC	CASPLPAQTETQYF
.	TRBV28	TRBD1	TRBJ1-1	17	TGTGCCAGCAGTTTAGGGACCTTAGACAGGGGTAACACTGAAGCTTTCTTT	CASSLGTLDRGNTEAFF
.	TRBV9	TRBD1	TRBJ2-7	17	TGTGCCAGCAGCGTAGAGGCAGGGGGTAGGTCACACTACGAGCAGTACTTC	CASSVEAGGRSHYEQYF
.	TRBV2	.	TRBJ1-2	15	TGTGCCAGCAGTGAAGGGCAGGGAAGCAACTATGGCTACACCTTC	CASSEGQGSNYGYTF
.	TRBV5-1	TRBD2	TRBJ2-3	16	TGCGCCAGCAGCTTGCCAGCGGGAGGGAGCACAGATACGCAGTATTTT	CASSLPAGGSTDTQYF
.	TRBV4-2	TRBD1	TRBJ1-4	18	TGTGCCAGCAGCCAAGGAACCGGGACAGTGGGCTCTAATGAAAAACTGTTTTTT	CASSQGTGTVGSNEKLFF
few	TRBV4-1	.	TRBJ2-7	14	TGCGCCAGCAGCCAAGTAGTTTCTACCTACGAGCAGTACTTC	CASSQVVSTYEQYF
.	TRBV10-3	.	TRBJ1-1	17	TGTGCCATCAGTGAGTCGGACTGGATGGAGGGGAACACTGAAGCTTTCTTT	CAISESDWMEGNTEAFF
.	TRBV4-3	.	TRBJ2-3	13	TGCGCCAGCAGCCAAATAGCGTCAGATACGCAGTATTTT	CASSQIASDTQYF
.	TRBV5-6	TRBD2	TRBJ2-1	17	TGTGCCAGCAGCTTGGACGGAGCGGGAGCCCCGAACAATGAGCAGTTCTTC	CASSLDGAGAPNNEQFF
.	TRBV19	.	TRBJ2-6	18	TGTGCCAGTAGCGTATTCGGGGGAGCGTCGTCTGGGGCCAACGTCCTGACTTTC	CASSVFGGASSGANVLTF
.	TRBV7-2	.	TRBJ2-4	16	TGTGCCAGCAGCTTGCCTTCGCGGTTAGCCAAAAACATTCAGTACTTC	CASSLPSRLAKNIQYF
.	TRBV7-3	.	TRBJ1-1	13	TGTGCCAGCAGCATGACAGCGAACACTGAAGCTTTCTTT	CASSMTANTEAFF
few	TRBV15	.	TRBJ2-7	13	TGTGCCACCAGCAGAGATCAGGGCTACGAGCAGTACTTC	CATSRDQGYEQYF
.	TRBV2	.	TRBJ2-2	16	TGTGCCAGCAGTGGTAGCGGCCCATCGAACACCGGGGAGCTGTTTTTT	CASSGSGPSNTGELFF
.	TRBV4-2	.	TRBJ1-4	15	TGTGCCAGCAGCCAAGATCGGGTAGCTAATGAAAAACTGTTTTTT	CASSQDRVANEKLFF
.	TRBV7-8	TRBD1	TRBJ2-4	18	TGTGCCAGCAGCTTAGCCAGGGGACAGGGGATTTCCAAAAACATTCAGTACTTC	CASSLARGQGISKNIQYF
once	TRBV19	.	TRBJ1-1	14	TGTGCCAGTAGAACTACAGGGTCCGGCACTGAAGCTTTCTTT	CASRTTGSGTEAFF
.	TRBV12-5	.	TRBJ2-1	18	TGTGCTAGTGGCGAGGGGGATTCGTGGATCAGCTCCTACAATGAGCAGTTCTTC	CASGEGDSWISSYNEQFF
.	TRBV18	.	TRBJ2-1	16	TGTGCCAGCTCATTAGCGGTCATTGGGGAATACAATGAGCAGTTCTTC	CASSLAVIGEYNEQFF
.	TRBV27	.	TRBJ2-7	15	TGTGCCAGCAGAATGGAGATAGAGGTCTCCTACGAGCAGTACTTC	CASRMEIEVSYEQYF
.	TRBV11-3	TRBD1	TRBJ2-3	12	TGTGCCAGCGGGACAGGGGCAGATACGCAGTATTTT	CASGTGADTQYF
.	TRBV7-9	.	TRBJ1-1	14	TGTGCCAGCAGCGTGGGGGGGTCGGGCACTGAAGCTTTCTTT	CASSVGGSGTEAFF
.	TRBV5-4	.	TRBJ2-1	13	TGTGCCAGCAGCTCGGCTACAGGGTCTGAGCAGTTCTTC	CASSSATGSEQFF
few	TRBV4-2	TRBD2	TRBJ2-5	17	TGTGCCAGCAGCCTAACCGGGACTAGCGGGGTAATAGAGACCCAGTACTTC	CASSLTGTSGVIETQYF
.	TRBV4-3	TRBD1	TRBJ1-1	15	TGCGCCAGCAGCCAAGATTTTCGGGGACAGGGCTTCGCTTTCTTT	CASSQDFRGQGFAFF
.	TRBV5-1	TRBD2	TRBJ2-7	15	TGCGCCAGCAGCCCGGGACTAGCGGAGTCCTACGAGCAGTACTTC	CASSPGLAESYEQYF
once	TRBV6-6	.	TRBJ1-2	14	TGTGCCAGCAGGCCCGGACAGACAAACTATGGCTACACCTTC	CASRPGQTNYGYTF
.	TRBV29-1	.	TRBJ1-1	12	TGCAGCGCCCTAGGTGGGAACACTGAAGCTTTCTTT	CSALGGNTEAFF
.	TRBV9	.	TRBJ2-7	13	TGTGCCAGCGGGGGACACCAGTCCTACGAGCAGTACTTC	CASGGHQSYEQYF
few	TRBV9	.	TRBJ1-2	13	TGTGCCAGCAGCGCACAGGAAAACTATGGCTACACCTTC	CASSAQENYGYTF
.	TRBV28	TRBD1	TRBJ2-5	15	TGTGCCAGCAGTTTAGGGACAGGGGGCGCGAAGACCCAGTACTTC	CASSLGTGGAKTQYF
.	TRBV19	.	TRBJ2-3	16	TGTGCCAGTAGTTCGCCGGGACATCCTAGCACAGATACGCAGTATTTT	CASSSPGHPSTDTQYF
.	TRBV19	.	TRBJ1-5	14	TGTGCCAGTAGTATAGGAGAGGGGGATCAGCCCCAGCATTTT	CASSIGEGDQPQHF
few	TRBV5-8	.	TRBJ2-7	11	TGTGCCAGCAGGAAACTAACCGAGCAGTACTTC	CASRKLTEQYF
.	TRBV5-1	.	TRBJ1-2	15	TGCGCCAGCAGCATAGGACATCAACTAGCGCATGGCTACACCTTC	CASSIGHQLAHGYTF
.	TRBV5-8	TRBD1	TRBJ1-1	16	TGTGCCAGCAGCTCACGCTTGACAGGGGTGGGAACTGAAGCTTTCTTT	CASSSRLTGVGTEAFF
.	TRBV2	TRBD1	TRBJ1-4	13	TGTGCCAGCAGGCCGGGACAGGGTGAAAAACTGTTTTTT	CASRPGQGEKLFF
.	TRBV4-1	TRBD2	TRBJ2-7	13	TGCGCCAGCAGCCACGGACTAGACCACGAGCAGTACTTC	CASSHGLDHEQYF
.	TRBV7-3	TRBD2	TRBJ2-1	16	TGTGCCAGCAGCGGAACCGGGACTAGCGGGAGGCATGAGCAGTTCTTC	CASSGTGTSGRHEQFF
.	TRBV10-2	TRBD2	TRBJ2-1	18	TGCGCCAGCACCGCCAGGCTAGCGGGGGGGAGCTCCTACAATGAGCAGTTCTTC	CASTARLAGGSSYNEQFF
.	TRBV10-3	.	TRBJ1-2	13	TGTGCCATCAGTGATGACAGAATCTATGGCTACACCTTC	CAISDDRIYGYTF
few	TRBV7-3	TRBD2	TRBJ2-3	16	TGTGCCAGCAGCTTACGGACTAGCGGGAGTAGAGCTACGCAGTATTTT	CASSLRTSGSRATQYF
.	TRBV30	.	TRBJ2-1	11	TGTGCCTCCGGAGATGGAAATGAGCAGTTCTTC	CASGDGNEQFF
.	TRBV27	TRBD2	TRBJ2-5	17	TGTGCCAGCAGTTTGACGTTAGCGGGAGGGAGGGGAGAGACCCAGTACTTC	CASSLTLAGGRGETQYF
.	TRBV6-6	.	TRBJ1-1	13	TGTGCCGTTCAACAGGGTCGGACTACTGAAGCTTTCTTT	CAVQQGRTTEAFF
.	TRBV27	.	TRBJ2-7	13	TGTGCCACCGCCATCATCGGGTCCTACGAGCAGTACTTC	CATAIIGSYEQYF